This TCR beta chain emerged from a study of T cell responses to AZD1222 COVID-19 vaccine. Study findings and constraints: An increase in Spike-specific TCR breadth and depth was observed after two AZD1222 doses. There were mostly white British donors and more females than males, and clonal diversity was possibly underestimated. At baseline, just five to seven AZD1222 recipients tested seropositive.

This CDR3 has 10 residues. The germline CDR1 and CDR2 sequences are SNHLY and FYNNEI. The V gene lost 7 bases and the J gene lost 4 bases, with 4 bases spanning the gap. The data were produced by immunoSEQ multiplex PCR, yet TCRdb's version contains in-frame clones alone and is incomplete. The data contain about 78,000 clones, roughly 90% of them seen just once; the ten biggest clones take up under 1.5%. This clone was seen a handful of times. Its antigen remains unknown. The TCR sequence derives from an adult who received the AZD1222 COVID-19 vaccine. The sample was peripheral blood, taken 28 days after the second AZD1222 dose. The V call is TRBV2, the J call TRBJ1-2; D gene unclear. The CDR3 nucleotides read TGTGCCAGCACCGGCTATGGCTACACCTTC. This sequence encodes CASTGYGYTF. Complete variable domain (other parts from reference TRBV2 and TRBJ1-2): EPEVTQTPSHQVTQMGQEVILRCVPISNHLYFYWYRQILGQKVEFLVSFYNNEISEKSEIFDDQFSVERPDGSNFTLKIRSTKLEDSAMYFCASTGYGYTFGSGTRLTVV.